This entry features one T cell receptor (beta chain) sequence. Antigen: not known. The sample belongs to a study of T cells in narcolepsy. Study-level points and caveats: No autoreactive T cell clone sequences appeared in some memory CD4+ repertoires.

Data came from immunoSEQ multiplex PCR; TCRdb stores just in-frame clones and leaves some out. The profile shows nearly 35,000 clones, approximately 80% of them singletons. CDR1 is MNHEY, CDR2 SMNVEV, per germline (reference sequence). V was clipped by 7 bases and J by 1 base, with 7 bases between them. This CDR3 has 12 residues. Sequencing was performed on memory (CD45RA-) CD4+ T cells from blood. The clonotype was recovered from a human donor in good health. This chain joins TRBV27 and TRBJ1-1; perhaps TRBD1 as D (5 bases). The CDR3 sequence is CASKGRNTEAFF. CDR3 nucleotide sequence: TGTGCCAGCAAGGGACGGAACACTGAAGCTTTCTTT.